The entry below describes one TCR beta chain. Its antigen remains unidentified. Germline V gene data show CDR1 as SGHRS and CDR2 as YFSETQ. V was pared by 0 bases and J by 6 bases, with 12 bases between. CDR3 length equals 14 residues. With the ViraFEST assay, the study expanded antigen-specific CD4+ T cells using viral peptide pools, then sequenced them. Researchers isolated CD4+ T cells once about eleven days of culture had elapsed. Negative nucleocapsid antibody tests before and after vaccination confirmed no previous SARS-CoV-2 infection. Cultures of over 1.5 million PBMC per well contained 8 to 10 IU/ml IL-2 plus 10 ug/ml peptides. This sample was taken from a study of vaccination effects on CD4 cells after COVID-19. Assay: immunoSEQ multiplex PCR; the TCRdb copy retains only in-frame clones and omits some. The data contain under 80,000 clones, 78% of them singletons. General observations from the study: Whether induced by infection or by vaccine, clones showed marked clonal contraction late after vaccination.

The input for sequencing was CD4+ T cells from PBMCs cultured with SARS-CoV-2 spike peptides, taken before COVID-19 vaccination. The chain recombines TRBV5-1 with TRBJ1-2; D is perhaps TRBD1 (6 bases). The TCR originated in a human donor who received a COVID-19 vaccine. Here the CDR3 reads CASSLGDTGDGYTF. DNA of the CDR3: TGCGCCAGCAGCTTGGGGGACACTGGGGATGGCTACACCTTC.